Listed here are 26 T cell receptor beta chains from one sample, sequenced in a study of blood T cell repertoires in COVID-19 (TCRdb year 2020). Libraries were built with the immunoSEQ multiplex PCR assay. Sourced from immuneACCESS, this table was stored by TCRdb with only in-frame sequences that have V and J called. A share of the clones is absent; for the studies checked, an unresolved V gene accounts for under half, and the remainder has no known explanation. Recorded for this sample are about 120,000 clones; around 91% of them occurred a single time. Jointly, the top ten make up about 27% of the sample. The sequenced sample was peripheral blood. These receptors were collected from a man between 65 and 80 years old with active or convalescent COVID-19.

The rearrangement uses TRBV5-4 and TRBJ1-1; TRBD1 is a possible D gene (6 bases). CDR1 is SGHNT and CDR2 is YYREEE in the germline V gene (reference sequence). The CDR3 contains 16 residues. V was cut by 4 bases and J by 1 base, with 17 bases left in between. The DNA of the CDR3 is TGTGCCAGCAGCCCAAACCCAGGGGTAAAGAACACTGAAGCTTTCTTT. As protein: CASSPNPGVKNTEAFF. Based on the CDR3 plus reference TRBV5-4 and TRBJ1-1, the full variable domain is ETGVTQSPTHLIKTRGQQVTLRCSSQSGHNTVSWYQQALGQGPQFIFQYYREEENGRGNFPPRFSGLQFPNYSSELNVNALELDDSALYLCASSPNPGVKNTEAFFGQGTRLTVV.

The sample holds one count of this clone. This chain links TRBV19 with TRBJ2-2; D might be TRBD2 (7 bases). This CDR3 comprises 16 residues. CDR1 is LNHDA and CDR2 is SQIVND in the germline V gene (reference sequence). The V and J ends lost 7 bases and 3 bases respectively, with 18 bases between them. The CDR3 bases are TGTGCCAGTACGGTCTGGGGAGGGGGAGACACCGGGGAGCTGTTTTTT. It encodes CASTVWGGGDTGELFF. Based on the CDR3 plus reference TRBV19 and TRBJ2-2, the full variable domain is DGGITQSPKYLFRKEGQNVTLSCEQNLNHDAMYWYRQDPGQGLRLIYYSQIVNDFQKGDIAEGYSVSREKKESFPLTVTSAQKNPTAFYLCASTVWGGGDTGELFFGEGSRLTVL.

A single count supports this clone. V usage is TRBV3-1 (or the pseudogene TRBV3-2) and J usage is TRBJ2-1; 8 bases fit TRBD1. Looked up from germline, CDR1 is LGHDT and CDR2 is YNNKEL (reference sequence). The V and J ends lost 4 bases and 4 bases, in that order; junction bases with no gene match: 0. CDR3 length: 13 residues. The CDR3, as DNA: TGTGCCAGCAGCCGACAGGGGTACAATGAGCAGTTCTTC. Translating it yields CASSRQGYNEQFF.

V usage is TRBV27 and J usage is TRBJ2-3; 10 bases are shared with TRBD2. In germline, CDR1 is MNHEY, CDR2 SMNVEV (reference sequence). This CDR3 contains 14 residues. V shed 6 bases and J 5 bases; nucleotides not matched to a gene: 5. The CDR3 is CASSASGSVDTQYF. CDR3 DNA sequence: TGTGCCAGCAGCGCTAGCGGGAGCGTAGATACGCAGTATTTT.

This clone was found once. The chain carries TRBV10-3 and TRBJ1-4; no firm D call. The CDR3 has 15 residues. Between the trimmed V and J ends, which lost 0 bases and 0 bases, there was a span of 5 bases. The V gene's germline CDR1 is ENHRY and CDR2 SYGVKD. Here the CDR3 reads CAISESFTTNEKLFF. CDR3 coding DNA: TGTGCCATCAGTGAGTCTTTCACAACTAATGAAAAACTGTTTTTT.

V is TRBV28 and J is TRBJ1-2, with TRBD1 matching 9 bases. CDR3 length: 14 amino acids. The J segment lost 8 bases and the V segment lost 6 bases, leaving 10 bases of the junction unmatched. From germline, CDR1 is MDHEN and CDR2 SYDVKM. The CDR3 DNA reads as TGTGCCAGCAGCCAGTTACAGGGGGCCCGGGGCTACACCTTC. Translated: CASSQLQGARGYTF.

The chain employs TRBV5-6 and TRBJ2-5, with 7 bases that match TRBD2. V was clipped by 6 bases and J by 5 bases; unmatched bases: 4. Germline V gene sequence: CDR1 SGHDT, CDR2 YYEEEE. This CDR3 has 12 amino acids. CDR3 loop: CASKRDGETQYF. The DNA for the CDR3 is TGTGCCAGCAAGCGGGATGGGGAGACCCAGTACTTC.

This clone showed up just a few times. J is TRBJ2-3 and V is TRBV5-4; D ambiguous. CDR1 is SGHNT, CDR2 YYREEE, per germline (reference sequence). The CDR3 sequence is 13 residues long. The V gene lost 0 bases and the J gene lost 6 bases, with 8 bases spanning the gap. CDR3: CASSLAPPDTQYF. CDR3 sequence (DNA): TGTGCCAGCAGCTTGGCCCCCCCGGATACGCAGTATTTT.

The gene calls are TRBV6-5 and TRBJ1-1, with unresolved D. Looked up from germline, CDR1 is MNHEY and CDR2 is SVGAGI. CDR3 size: 13 residues. Trimming took 4 bases from V and 4 from J, leaving 10 bases between them. CDR3 sequence: CASSLRISTEAFF. CDR3 coding DNA: TGTGCCAGCAGTTTGAGAATTAGCACTGAAGCTTTCTTT.

This chain links TRBV11-3 with TRBJ1-1; a possible D gene is TRBD1 (5 bases). V gave up 0 bases and J gave up 5 bases, with 7 bases separating them. This CDR3 is 13 amino acids long. The V gene's germline CDR1 is SGHNT and CDR2 YENEEA. CDR3 coding DNA: TGTGCCAGCAGCTTAGAGGGGCGGACTGAAGCTTTCTTT. Translating gives CASSLEGRTEAFF.

The chain joins TRBV29-1 to TRBJ2-7; TRBD2 is a possible D gene (6 bases). V was pared by 7 bases and J by 3 bases, with 16 bases between. The CDR3 runs to 13 residues. Germline CDR1 reads SQVTM; CDR2 reads ANQGSEA. CDR3 DNA sequence: TGCAGCGCCAGGCTAGCGACGTTCTACGAGCAGTACTTC. Protein: CSARLATFYEQYF.

On this clone itself: An end of the junction does not agree with germline; a read error may underlie this. The chain links TRBV28 to TRBJ2-7, with TRBD1 identical over 8 bases. Germline V CDR1 and CDR2: MDHEN, SYDVKM. CDR3 size: 13 residues. CDR3 DNA: TGTGCCAGCAGTCTTACGGACAGGGCTAAGGGGGACTTC. Amino acids: CASSLTDRAKGDF.

The chain links TRBV7-9 to TRBJ2-1; 14 nucleotides line up with TRBD2. The CDR3 totals 15 residues. Per the germline V gene, CDR1 is SEHNR and CDR2 is FQNEAQ (reference sequence). The V gene end was trimmed by 6 bases and the J gene end by 10 bases; junction bases not matched to a gene: 8. The chain's CDR3 is CASRSGLAGANEQFF. CDR3 nucleotide sequence: TGTGCCAGCAGATCGGGACTAGCGGGAGCAAACGAGCAGTTCTTC.

In its sample, this clone was seen once. This chain uses TRBV28 with TRBJ1-1, with D tentatively TRBD1 (6 bases). From germline, CDR1 is MDHEN and CDR2 SYDVKM. V was pared by 3 bases and J by 0 bases, with 14 bases between. The CDR3 covers 16 residues. This CDR3 is CASSFRGFYMNTEAFF. CDR3 bases: TGTGCCAGCAGTTTCAGGGGTTTTTACATGAACACTGAAGCTTTCTTT.

V usage is TRBV20-1 and J usage is TRBJ2-1; TRBD2 aligns across 8 bases. CDR1 and CDR2 (germline): DFQATT, SNEGSKA (reference sequence). CDR3 length: 14 amino acids. With 3 bases clipped from V and 4 bases from J, the junction kept 5 bases outside the gene matches. CDR3 DNA: TGCAGTGCTAGTCAGGCGGGGGGTTACAATGAGCAGTTCTTC. It codes for CSASQAGGYNEQFF.

The CDR3 bases are TGTGCCAGCAGCCGAGGACTAGCGACTACCAATGAGCAGTTCTTC. As protein: CASSRGLATTNEQFF. The chain links TRBV5-4 to TRBJ2-1; 9 bases line up with TRBD2. There are 15 residues in the CDR3. Trimming removed 4 bases from V and 6 bases from J; junction bases left unmatched: 8. Germline CDR1 reads SGHNT; CDR2 reads YYREEE (reference sequence).

The J gene is TRBJ2-5, the V gene TRBV30; D is possibly TRBD1 (5 bases). The CDR3 is 12 amino acids. CDR1 is GTSNPN and CDR2 is SVGIG in the germline V gene (reference sequence). The V end lost 7 bases, the J end lost 4 bases, and 13 bases lay between the germline ends. The CDR3 is CAYLLRGETQYF. The CDR3, as DNA: TGTGCCTACCTCTTAAGGGGAGAGACCCAGTACTTC.

The CDR3 sequence is CASSLGDNSYNEQFF. In nucleotides, the CDR3 is TGCGCCAGCAGCTTGGGAGACAACTCCTACAATGAGCAGTTCTTC. The chain recombines TRBV5-1 with TRBJ2-1; D is unclear. Germline V gene data show CDR1 as SGHRS and CDR2 as YFSETQ. The CDR3 consists of 15 residues. Trimming left V 0 bases short and J 0 bases short, with 7 bases between.

This clone was observed a handful of times. The chain recombines TRBV5-1 with TRBJ2-1, with D possibly matching TRBD1 (6 bases). CDR3 length equals 17 residues. The germline gives CDR1 SGHRS, CDR2 YFSETQ. V lost 4 bases and J 2 bases, leaving 19 bases between the germline ends. The CDR3, as DNA: TGCGCCAGCAGCCTATCCTCAGGGGCCTTTCCCTACAATGAGCAGTTCTTC. Residues: CASSLSSGAFPYNEQFF. The whole variable domain, remainder taken from reference TRBV5-1 and TRBJ2-1, is KAGVTQTPRYLIKTRGQQVTLSCSPISGHRSVSWYQQTPGQGLQFLFEYFSETQRNKGNFPGRFSGRQFSNSRSEMNVSTLELGDSALYLCASSLSSGAFPYNEQFFGPGTRLTVL.

The rearrangement links TRBV25-1 to TRBJ1-5, with 7 nucleotides matching TRBD1. Germline V gene data show CDR1 as MGHDK and CDR2 as SYGVNS. Germline trimming cut 3 bases from V and 7 bases from J; bases unmatched to any gene: 6. This CDR3 contains 14 residues. CDR3 nucleotide sequence: TGTGCCAGCAGTGATTTTGACAGGGCGCAGCCCCAGCATTTT. Its protein is CASSDFDRAQPQHF.

The chain joins TRBV10-3 to TRBJ2-3; 7 bases align to TRBD2. With V trimmed by 9 bases and J by 4 bases, 10 bases remained unmatched. There are 14 residues in the CDR3. Germline CDR1 reads ENHRY; CDR2 reads SYGVKD. The CDR3 here is CAIGGVGKADTQYF. As DNA, the CDR3 is TGTGCCATTGGGGGGGTTGGGAAGGCAGATACGCAGTATTTT.

This chain joins TRBV21-1 and TRBJ1-5; TRBD1 reflects the table's D call only, with no check against the DNA. TRBV21-1 is reported as a pseudogene. CDR3 length equals 15 residues. The CDR3 sequence: CASSVTGAVNQPQHF. CDR3 DNA: TGTGCCAGCAGCGTAACAGGGGCGGTCAATCAGCCCCAGCATTTT.

The chain has TRBV27 and TRBJ2-2; 9 nucleotides align to TRBD2. Germline V gene sequence: CDR1 MNHEY, CDR2 SMNVEV (reference sequence). V lost 4 bases to trimming and J lost 1 base; unmatched junction nucleotides: 4. The CDR3 covers 16 residues. The CDR3 region is CASSSASGVNTGELFF. In DNA, the CDR3 is TGTGCCAGCAGTTCAGCTAGCGGGGTGAACACCGGGGAGCTGTTTTTT.

This chain joins TRBV28 and TRBJ2-7, with D perhaps matching TRBD1 (5 bases). The CDR3 totals 12 residues. V was cut by 2 bases and J by 6 bases, with 8 bases left in between. The germline gives CDR1 MDHEN, CDR2 SYDVKM. Here the CDR3 reads CASSLVGAEQYF. The CDR3 DNA is TGTGCCAGCAGTTTAGTAGGGGCCGAGCAGTACTTC.

The table lists this clone with a count of one. The DNA for the CDR3 is TGTGCCAGCAGCACAGGGCTAGGCAATCAGCCCCAGCATTTT. Amino acids: CASSTGLGNQPQHF. V is TRBV6-4 and J is TRBJ1-5; perhaps TRBD1 as D (6 bases). CDR1 is MRHNA and CDR2 is SNTAGT in the germline V gene. The CDR3 extends over 14 amino acids. Trimming shortened V by 6 bases and J by 2 bases, and 11 bases separated the two germline ends.

The chain combines TRBV19 with TRBJ1-5; 8 bases line up with TRBD1. Germline CDR1 LNHDA, CDR2 SQIVND (reference sequence). J lost 7 bases, V lost 5 bases, and 7 bases had no gene match. The CDR3 spans 14 residues. The CDR3 DNA reads TGTGCCAGTAGTTATACAGGGGGAGGGCAGCCCCAGCATTTT. It codes for CASSYTGGGQPQHF.